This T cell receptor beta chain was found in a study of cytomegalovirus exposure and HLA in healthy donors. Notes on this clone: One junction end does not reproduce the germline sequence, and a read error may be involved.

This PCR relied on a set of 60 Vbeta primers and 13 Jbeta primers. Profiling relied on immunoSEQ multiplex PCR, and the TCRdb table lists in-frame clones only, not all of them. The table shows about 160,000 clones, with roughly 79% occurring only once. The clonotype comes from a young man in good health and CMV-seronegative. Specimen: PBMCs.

As DNA, the CDR3 is TGTGCCAGTAGTGAAGTAGGACTACCAAACACCGGGGAGCTGTTTTTT. It yields the protein CASSEVGLPNTGELFF. The genes are TRBV6-1 and TRBJ2-2; perhaps TRBD2 as D (6 bases). Per germline, CDR1 MNHNS and CDR2 SASEGT. The CDR3 contains 16 residues.